The 21 T cell receptor beta chains given below trace back to one sample, sequenced in a study of T cell responses to AZD1222 COVID-19 vaccine. Sequenced by immunoSEQ multiplex PCR; TCRdb stores in-frame clones only, minus some. Counted here are around 26,000 clones, about nine tenths occurring once; the ten biggest clones make up roughly 2.7%. The sequences come from peripheral blood, collected 28 days after the second AZD1222 dose. Every receptor here comes from an adult who received the AZD1222 COVID-19 vaccine.

The V call is TRBV2, the J call TRBJ1-6; 7 bases are shared with TRBD1. CDR1 and CDR2 (germline): SNHLY, FYNNEI. The CDR3 length is 14 residues. The V gene end was trimmed by 5 bases and the J gene end by 10 bases; junction bases not matched to a gene: 8. CDR3 in amino acids: CASSITGEQSPLHF. CDR3 sequence (DNA): TGTGCCAGCAGTATTACAGGGGAACAATCACCCCTCCACTTT.

CDR3 DNA: TGTGCCAGCAGTTACCAGGGCAGGGCAAATTCACCCCTCCACTTT. It codes for CASSYQGRANSPLHF. The chain employs TRBV6-5 and TRBJ1-6; D perhaps matches TRBD1 (5 bases). Germline CDR1 reads MNHEY; CDR2 reads SVGAGI. V dropped 2 bases and J dropped 7 bases, with 12 bases sitting between them. The CDR3 length is 15 residues.

This chain links TRBV9 with TRBJ1-1; D not certain. CDR1 is SGDLS and CDR2 is YYNGEE in the germline V gene. The CDR3 is made up of 15 amino acids. V was pared by 0 bases and J by 6 bases, with 15 bases between. The chain's CDR3 is CASSVGWSPGSEAFF. CDR3 nucleotide sequence: TGTGCCAGCAGCGTAGGGTGGAGCCCGGGTTCTGAAGCTTTCTTT.

This chain links TRBV10-1 with TRBJ1-1, with D hard to call. Germline CDR1 WNHNN, CDR2 SYGVQD (reference sequence). The length of the CDR3 is 13 residues. V was cut by 2 bases and J by 7 bases, with 11 bases left in between. Here the CDR3 reads CASSEVPDGEAFF. As DNA, the CDR3 is TGCGCCAGCAGTGAGGTCCCCGACGGTGAAGCTTTCTTT.

The chain is built from TRBV7-9 and TRBJ1-1; 7 bases fit TRBD1. Germline CDR1 is SEHNR and CDR2 is FQNEAQ (reference sequence). The CDR3 is made up of 14 amino acids. V shed 3 bases and J 2 bases; nucleotides not matched to a gene: 3. CDR3 bases: TGTGCCAGCAGCTTGGGACAGCTTAACACTGAAGCTTTCTTT. Protein product: CASSLGQLNTEAFF.

This chain connects TRBV28 to TRBJ1-5; D is unclear. The ends were cut back, 4 bases at V and 0 bases at J, with 13 bases in the middle. This CDR3 has 16 amino acids. Germline CDR1 reads MDHEN; CDR2 reads SYDVKM. The chain's CDR3 is CASSSMTVYSNQPQHF. DNA of the CDR3: TGTGCCAGCAGTTCAATGACTGTGTATAGCAATCAGCCCCAGCATTTT.

The J gene is TRBJ1-5, the V gene TRBV7-8; D is ambiguous. Trimming shortened V by 4 bases and J by 0 bases, and 7 bases separated the two germline ends. Germline CDR1 and CDR2: SGHVS and FQNEAQ. This CDR3 contains 14 residues. The CDR3 sequence is CASSSRASNQPQHF. The CDR3 DNA follows: TGTGCCAGCAGCTCTAGGGCTAGCAATCAGCCCCAGCATTTT.

The CDR3 DNA reads as TGTGCCAGCAGTTCCCAGACAGGGGCCTACGAGCAGTACTTC. Its protein product is CASSSQTGAYEQYF. The V gene is TRBV27, the J gene TRBJ2-7; 8 nucleotides line up with TRBD1. V was clipped by 4 bases and J by 2 bases; unmatched bases: 4. Germline lookup yields CDR1 MNHEY and CDR2 SMNVEV (reference sequence). The CDR3 length is 14 residues.

The sample holds one count of this clone. The chain recombines TRBV15 with TRBJ2-3, with 10 nucleotides matching TRBD2. The V gene end was trimmed by 0 bases and the J gene end by 2 bases; junction bases not matched to a gene: 8. Germline CDR1 reads LNHNV; CDR2 reads YYDKDF (reference sequence). The CDR3 consists of 18 residues. CDR3 in amino acids: CATSRDRTAGGITDTQYF. The CDR3 DNA sequence: TGTGCCACCAGCAGAGATCGGACAGCGGGGGGGATCACAGATACGCAGTATTTT.

This clone appeared a few times. This sequence joins TRBV10-1 and TRBJ1-2; D is perhaps TRBD1 (5 bases). V was pared by 8 bases and J by 1 base, with 11 bases between. Germline CDR1 and CDR2: WNHNN and SYGVQD (reference sequence). The CDR3 consists of 13 residues. CDR3 in amino acids: CASPEGHNYGYTF. In nucleotides, the CDR3 is TGCGCCAGCCCCGAGGGGCATAACTATGGCTACACCTTC.

By proportion, this clone is medium-sized. The DNA for the CDR3 is TGTGCCAGCAGTTACTCGGATGGGGGGAGCCCTGAAGCTTTCTTT. Protein product: CASSYSDGGSPEAFF. The J gene is TRBJ1-1, the V gene TRBV6-5, with D tentatively TRBD1 (5 bases). The V gene lost 0 bases and the J gene lost 6 bases, with 14 bases spanning the gap. Per germline, CDR1 MNHEY and CDR2 SVGAGI. The CDR3 length is 15 residues.

The rearrangement links TRBV27 to TRBJ2-3; no clear D. The V and J ends lost 2 bases and 5 bases respectively, with 5 bases between them. Germline V gene sequence: CDR1 MNHEY, CDR2 SMNVEV (reference sequence). CDR3 length equals 12 residues. The CDR3 region has the DNA TGTGCCAGCAGTTTAAATGGAGATACGCAGTATTTT. It codes for CASSLNGDTQYF.

The table lists this clone with a few counts. This rearrangement joins TRBV7-2 to TRBJ1-6; 7 bases line up with TRBD1. The germline CDR1 and CDR2 sequences are SGHTA and FQGNSA. The CDR3 runs to 16 residues. V dropped 1 base and J dropped 7; count of bases not matched to a gene: 7. CDR3 region: CASSLGAGGTNSPLHF. In DNA, the CDR3 is TGTGCCAGCAGCTTAGGGGCAGGGGGGACGAATTCACCCCTCCACTTT.

The CDR3, as DNA: TGTGCCAGTAGTATCTTGGACAGGGCCAATGAGCAGTTCTTC. It yields the protein CASSILDRANEQFF. The chain links TRBV19 to TRBJ2-1, with 8 bases matching TRBD1. V dropped 3 bases and J dropped 6; count of bases not matched to a gene: 4. The CDR3 consists of 14 residues. The germline V gene has CDR1 LNHDA and CDR2 SQIVND (reference sequence).

The V call is TRBV4-3, the J call TRBJ2-1; TRBD1 or TRBD2 may be the D gene (5 bases each). CDR1 is LGHNA, CDR2 YSLEER, per germline. This CDR3 contains 13 residues. Between the trimmed V and J ends, which lost 3 bases and 8 bases, there was a span of 11 bases. CDR3 in DNA: TGCGCCAGCAGCCACGGGACGGCGGATGAGCAGTTCTTC. It is translated as CASSHGTADEQFF.

The V call is TRBV19, the J call TRBJ2-3; D uncertain. Germline V CDR1 and CDR2: LNHDA, SQIVND (reference sequence). This CDR3 spans 13 amino acids. V lost 5 bases, J lost 5 bases, and 11 bases lay in between. CDR3 sequence reads: CASSRAPGDTQYF. The DNA of the CDR3 is TGTGCCAGTAGTCGGGCCCCGGGAGATACGCAGTATTTT.

This clone was recorded only once. The chain carries TRBV6-2 or TRBV6-3 and TRBJ1-2; 9 positions match TRBD1. V lost 6 bases to trimming and J lost 8 bases; unmatched junction nucleotides: 4. Germline loops: CDR1 MNHEY, CDR2 SVGEGT. There are 12 residues in the CDR3. The CDR3 is CASSRTGEGYTF. In DNA form, the CDR3 reads TGTGCCAGCAGCAGGACAGGGGAGGGCTACACCTTC.

This rearrangement joins TRBV29-1 to TRBJ1-3; no clear D. CDR1 and CDR2 from the germline V gene are SQVTM and ANQGSEA. Trimming shortened V by 4 bases and J by 4 bases, and 11 bases separated the two germline ends. The CDR3 consists of 13 residues. As DNA, the CDR3 is TGCAGCGTTGGAGAGGTGGGGGGAAACACCATATATTTT. Translation: CSVGEVGGNTIYF.

This clone has a handful of counts. This rearrangement joins TRBV10-2 to TRBJ1-6; D unresolved. The CDR3 covers 14 residues. CDR1 and CDR2 (germline): WSHSY, SAAADI. Trimming removed 4 bases from V and 7 bases from J, with 11 bases in between. The CDR3 reads CASSAPGLNSPLHF. CDR3 sequence (DNA): TGCGCCAGCAGTGCACCCGGGTTGAATTCACCCCTCCACTTT.

This rearrangement joins TRBV11-2 to TRBJ2-5; D uncertain. Germline V gives CDR1 SGHAT, CDR2 FQNNGV. This CDR3 spans 13 amino acids. V lost 5 bases and J lost 5, with 12 bases in between. In DNA form, the CDR3 reads TGTGCCAGCAGCCCGTCCGACGGGGAGACCCAGTACTTC. The encoded protein is CASSPSDGETQYF.

The chain has TRBV13 and TRBJ1-1; D ambiguous. The CDR3 is 14 residues long. V was pared by 5 bases and J by 1 base, with 11 bases between. Germline V gives CDR1 PRHDT, CDR2 FYEKMQ (reference sequence). The CDR3 reads CASSQNLRNTEAFF. CDR3 nucleotides: TGTGCCAGCAGCCAAAACCTTCGGAACACTGAAGCTTTCTTT.